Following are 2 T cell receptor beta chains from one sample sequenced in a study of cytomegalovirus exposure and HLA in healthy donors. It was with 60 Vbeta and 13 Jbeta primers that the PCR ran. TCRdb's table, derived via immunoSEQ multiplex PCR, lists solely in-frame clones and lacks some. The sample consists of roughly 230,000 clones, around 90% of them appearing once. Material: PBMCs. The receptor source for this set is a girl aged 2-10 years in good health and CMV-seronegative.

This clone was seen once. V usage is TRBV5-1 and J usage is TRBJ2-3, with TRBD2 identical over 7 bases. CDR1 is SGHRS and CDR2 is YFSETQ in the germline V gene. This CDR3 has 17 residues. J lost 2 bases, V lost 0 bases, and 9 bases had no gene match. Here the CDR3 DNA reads TGCGCCAGCAGCTTGGCCGGGCTAGCGGAGCCCACAGATACGCAGTATTTT. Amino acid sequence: CASSLAGLAEPTDTQYF.

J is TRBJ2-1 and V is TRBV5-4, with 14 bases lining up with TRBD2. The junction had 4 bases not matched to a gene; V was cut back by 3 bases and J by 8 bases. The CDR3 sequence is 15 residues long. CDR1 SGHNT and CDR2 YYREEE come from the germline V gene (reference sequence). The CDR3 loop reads CASSWGLAGVDEQFF. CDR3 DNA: TGTGCCAGCAGCTGGGGACTAGCGGGAGTGGATGAGCAGTTCTTC.